This TCR beta chain stems from a study of T cell responses to AZD1222 COVID-19 vaccine. The repertoire was sequenced with immunoSEQ multiplex PCR; TCRdb's copy has only in-frame clones and lacks some. This table has about 88,000 clones, about 89% appearing once. The germline V gene has CDR1 SNHLY and CDR2 FYNNEI. Trimming cost V 6 bases and J 4 bases; bases outside gene matches: 10. CDR3 length equals 17 residues. Details on this clone: What it binds is unknown.

Study-level points and caveats: Following two doses of AZD1222, Spike-specific TCR breadth and depth rose. The donors showed a predominance of white British ancestry and of females, with possible underestimation of clonal diversity. Distributed over spike, vaccine-associated CD4 TCRs predominated at 160-218 and 743-854. Repertoire collection took place solely once the T cell response had peaked.

This TCR derives from an adult in good health. The sequencing here drew on peripheral blood, taken on day 0 of AZD1222 vaccination. The genes are TRBV2 and TRBJ2-1, with 12 bases fitting TRBD2. CDR3 sequence (DNA): TGTGCCAGCAGCGCGACTAGCGGGGGAACGAAATACAATGAGCAGTTCTTC. This codes for CASSATSGGTKYNEQFF.